The entry that follows covers one T cell receptor (beta chain) sequence. Its antigen is unknown. These data originate in a study of beta chain features in type 1 diabetes. Regarding the study as a whole: In all four CD4+ subsets, TCRB CDR3 length was significantly, moderately reduced in type 1 diabetes.

Isolated RNA was reverse transcribed in full, so expressed TCRB transcripts were sequenced. Data came from immunoSEQ multiplex PCR; TCRdb stores just in-frame clones and leaves some out. The table shows about 150,000 clones, with approximately 8.4% occurring only once. Losses at the gene ends were 0 bases for V and 10 bases for J; bases not matched to a gene: 8. CDR3 length: 15 residues. CDR1 is SGHRS, CDR2 YFSETQ, per germline. Heparinised blood was drawn once per donor, averaging about 0.11 L. The chain joins TRBV5-1 to TRBJ2-1, with TRBD2 matching 9 bases. Sequencing was done on a sample of central memory CD4+ T cells from blood. The TCR was taken from a man younger than 35 with type 1 diabetes. The CDR3 nucleotides are TGCGCCAGCAGCTTGGCAATAGCGGGAGTGGAGGAGCAGTTCTTC. It codes for CASSLAIAGVEEQFF.